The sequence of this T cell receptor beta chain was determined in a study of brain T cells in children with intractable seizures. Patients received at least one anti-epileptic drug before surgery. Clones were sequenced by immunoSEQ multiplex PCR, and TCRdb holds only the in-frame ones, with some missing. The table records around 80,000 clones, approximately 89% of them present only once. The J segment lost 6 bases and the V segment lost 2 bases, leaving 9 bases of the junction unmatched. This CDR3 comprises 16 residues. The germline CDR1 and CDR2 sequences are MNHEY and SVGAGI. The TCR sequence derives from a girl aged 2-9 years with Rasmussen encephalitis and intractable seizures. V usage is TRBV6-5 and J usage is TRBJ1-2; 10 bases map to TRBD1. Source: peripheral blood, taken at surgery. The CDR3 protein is CASSYPATGGGNGYTF. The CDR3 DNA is TGTGCCAGCAGTTACCCCGCGACAGGGGGCGGGAATGGCTACACCTTC.